The clone carrying this T cell receptor (beta chain) has just a few counts. What it recognizes is unknown. Gene names refer to mouse genes. Cells pooled from cutaneous lymph nodes were sorted on CD4, CD8alpha, NKG2D, NKG2ACE and other markers. This sample stems from a study of CD8+ T cells in alopecia areata. Study at large: Graft recipients were approximately 6-11-week-old female C3H/HeJ mice, and donor skin originated from 6-12-month-old C3H/HeJ mice with spontaneous alopecia. Study-wide results and caveats: Scalp repertoires also include resident alphabeta T cells from normal skin. More clonal than normal scalp was lesional scalp, particularly alopecia totalis/universalis.

The sequencing template was cDNA reverse transcribed from extracted RNA. The protocol was immunoSEQ multiplex PCR, while the TCRdb copy is restricted to in-frame clones and leaves out a portion. The profile covers 290,000 or so clones, none occurring a single time. The sample was CD4+ T cells sorted from a lymph node. This sequence originates from a C3H/HeJ mouse with alopecia areata. The mice in this strain carry MHC haplotype H2-k.

CDR3 protein: CASSQTGDVGAETLYF. Partial CDR3 DNA: TGTGCCAGCAGCCAAACTGGGGATGTAGGTGCAGAA. The chain uses TRBV5 and TRBJ2-3; the match to TRBD2 covers 7 bases. The CDR3 end falls 4 residues outside the read, so it is completed with the germline J gene. This CDR3 has 16 residues. Germline V gene sequence: CDR1 LGHNA, CDR2 YNLKQL (reference sequence). After removal of 2 bases from V and 1 base from J, the junction contained 6 bases not matched to a gene.